This T cell receptor (beta chain) was obtained from a study of cytomegalovirus exposure and HLA in healthy donors. About the research overall: Researchers found that around 80% of under 450 genotyped donors fell within the Caucasian-associated ancestry cluster.

From germline, CDR1 is LNHDA and CDR2 SQIVND (reference sequence). The CDR3 sequence is 15 residues long. V lost 10 bases and J lost 1; bases outside the gene matches: 6. Findings and caveats of the study: Associated with HLA alleles at 0.05 false discovery rate in a later analysis were some 16,000 TCR beta sequences.

PCR primers comprised 60 Vbeta and 13 Jbeta primers. The repertoire was sequenced with immunoSEQ multiplex PCR; TCRdb's copy has only in-frame clones and lacks some. The sample includes around 300,000 clones, around nine tenths seen only once; the top ten take about 2%. This clone was seen a few times. Its antigen is unknown. Source material: PBMCs. V usage is TRBV19 and J usage is TRBJ2-1, with 11 nucleotides matching TRBD2. This TCR was recovered from a woman under 30 in good health and CMV-seronegative. The CDR3 loop reads CATTLAGGSYNEQFF. The DNA for the CDR3 is TGTGCCACTACGCTAGCGGGGGGATCCTACAATGAGCAGTTCTTC.